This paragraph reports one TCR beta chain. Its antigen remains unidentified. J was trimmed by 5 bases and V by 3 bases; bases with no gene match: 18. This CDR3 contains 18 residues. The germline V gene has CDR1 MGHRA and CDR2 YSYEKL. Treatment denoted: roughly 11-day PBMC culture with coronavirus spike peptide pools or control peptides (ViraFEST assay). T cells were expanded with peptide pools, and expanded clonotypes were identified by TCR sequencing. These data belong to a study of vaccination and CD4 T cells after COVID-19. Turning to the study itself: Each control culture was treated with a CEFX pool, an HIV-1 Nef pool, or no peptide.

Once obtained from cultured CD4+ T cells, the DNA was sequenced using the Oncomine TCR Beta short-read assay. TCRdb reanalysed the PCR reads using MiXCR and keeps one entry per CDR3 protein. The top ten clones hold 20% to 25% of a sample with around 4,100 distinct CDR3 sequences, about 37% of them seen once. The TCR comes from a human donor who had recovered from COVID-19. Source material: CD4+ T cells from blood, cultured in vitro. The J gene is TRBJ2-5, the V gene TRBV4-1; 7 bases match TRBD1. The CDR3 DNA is TGCGCCAGCAGCCACAACCGAGGGGGCCCACCTTCGGGGGAGACCCAGTACTTC. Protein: CASSHNRGGPPSGETQYF.